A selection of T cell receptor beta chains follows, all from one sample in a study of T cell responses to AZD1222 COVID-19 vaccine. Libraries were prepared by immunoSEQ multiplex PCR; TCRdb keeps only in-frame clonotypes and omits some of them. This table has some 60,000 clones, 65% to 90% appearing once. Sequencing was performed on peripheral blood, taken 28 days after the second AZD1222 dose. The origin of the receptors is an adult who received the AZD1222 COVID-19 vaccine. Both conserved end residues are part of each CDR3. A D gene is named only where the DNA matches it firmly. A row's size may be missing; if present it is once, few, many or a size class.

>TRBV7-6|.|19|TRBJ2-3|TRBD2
TGTGCCAGCAGCTCCTCCGGGACTAGCGGGGGACCCAGCACAGATACGCAGTATTTT
CASSSSGTSGGPSTDTQYF
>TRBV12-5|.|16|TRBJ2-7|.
TGTGCTAGTGGTTTGGTTCTCGGGGTTTCAAACTACGAGCAGTACTTC
CASGLVLGVSNYEQYF
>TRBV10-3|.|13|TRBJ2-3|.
TGTGCCATCAGCCTGGAGGGCACAGATACGCAGTATTTT
CAISLEGTDTQYF
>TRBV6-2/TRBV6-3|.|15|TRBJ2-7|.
TGTGCCAGCAGTTACGCGAGGGGATTCTCCTACGAGCAGTACTTC
CASSYARGFSYEQYF
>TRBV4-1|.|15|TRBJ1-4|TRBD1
TGCGCCAGCAGCCTTCGACAGGGCCAGAATGAAAAACTGTTTTTT
CASSLRQGQNEKLFF
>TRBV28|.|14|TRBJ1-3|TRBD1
TGTGCATGCACAGGGGCCAACTCCCGGGACACCATATATTTT
CACTGANSRDTIYF
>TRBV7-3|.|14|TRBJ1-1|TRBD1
TGTGCCAGCAGCTACAGGGGGGCGAACACTGAAGCTTTCTTT
CASSYRGANTEAFF
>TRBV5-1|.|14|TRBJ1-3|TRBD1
TGCGCCAGCAGCCGGACAGGGTTCGGAAACACCATATATTTT
CASSRTGFGNTIYF
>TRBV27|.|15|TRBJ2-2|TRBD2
TGTGCCAGCTCCTGGGCGGGAGACGACACCGGGGAGCTGTTTTTT
CASSWAGDDTGELFF
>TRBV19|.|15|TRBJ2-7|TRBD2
TGTGCCAGTAGTGTCCACAGCGGGAGGAACGCGGAGCAGTACTTC
CASSVHSGRNAEQYF
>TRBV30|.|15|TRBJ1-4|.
TGTGCCTGGATGGGGATGGGCCAGGGGAGTGAAAAACTGTTTTTT
CAWMGMGQGSEKLFF
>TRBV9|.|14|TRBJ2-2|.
TGTGCCAGCAGCGTCACTAGCAACACCGGGGAGCTGTTTTTT
CASSVTSNTGELFF
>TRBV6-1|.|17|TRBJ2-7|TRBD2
TGTGCCAGCAGTGAAGCGTGGGGGACTAGCGGGAGAGACGAGCAGTACTTC
CASSEAWGTSGRDEQYF
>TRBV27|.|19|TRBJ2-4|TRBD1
TGTGCCAGCCCTTACCGGGACAGGGTTCAAGGTTTAGCCAAAAACATTCAGTACTTC
CASPYRDRVQGLAKNIQYF
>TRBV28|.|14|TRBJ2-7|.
TGTGCCAGCTTAGGGGGGGACACCTCCTACGAGCAGTACTTC
CASLGGDTSYEQYF
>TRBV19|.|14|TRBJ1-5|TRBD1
TGTGCCAGTAGTACGGATACAGGGGCTCAGCCCCAGCATTTT
CASSTDTGAQPQHF
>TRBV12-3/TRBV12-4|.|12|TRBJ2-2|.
TGTGCCAGCAGCCGGGACACCGGGGAGCTGTTTTTT
CASSRDTGELFF
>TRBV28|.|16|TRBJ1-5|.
TGTGCCAGCAGTTTAGAGTTGTGGGGGATTCTGCAGCCCCAGCATTTT
CASSLELWGILQPQHF
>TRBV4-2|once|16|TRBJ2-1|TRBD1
TGTGCCAGCAGCCAAGATCGGGCAGGGGGCTACAATGAGCAGTTCTTC
CASSQDRAGGYNEQFF
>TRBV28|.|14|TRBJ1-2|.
TGTGCCAGCACCCCCGAGACAGTTCCCTATGGCTACACCTTC
CASTPETVPYGYTF
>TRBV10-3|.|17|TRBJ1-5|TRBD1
TGTGCCATCAGTGAAGGGACAGGGGGCCTGTCGAATCAGCCCCAGCATTTT
CAISEGTGGLSNQPQHF
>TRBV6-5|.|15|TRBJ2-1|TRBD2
TGTGCCAGCAGTCCAAGCCTCTTAGCGGGAAATGAGCAGTTCTTC
CASSPSLLAGNEQFF
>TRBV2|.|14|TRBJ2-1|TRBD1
TGTGCCAGCACAGTAGGGACAGGGTACAATGAGCAGTTCTTC
CASTVGTGYNEQFF
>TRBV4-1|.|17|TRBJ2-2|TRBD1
TGCGCCAGCAGCCAGCGACGGGACAGGCTGAACACCGGGGAGCTGTTTTTT
CASSQRRDRLNTGELFF
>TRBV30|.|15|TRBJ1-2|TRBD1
TGTGCCTGGAGTACTCCCCGGACAGGGACCTATGGCTACACCTTC
CAWSTPRTGTYGYTF
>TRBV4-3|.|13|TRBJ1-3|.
TGCGCCAGCAGCCAAGACAACGGAAACACCATATATTTT
CASSQDNGNTIYF
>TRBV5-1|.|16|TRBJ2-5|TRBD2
TGCGCCAGCAGCGGACTAGCGGCATCTCGGGGGGAGACCCAGTACTTC
CASSGLAASRGETQYF
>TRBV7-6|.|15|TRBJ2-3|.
TGTGCCAGCAGCCGGGCGGCTTATTACACAGATACGCAGTATTTT
CASSRAAYYTDTQYF
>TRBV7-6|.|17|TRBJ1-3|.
TGTGCCAGCAGCTTATTTAAGGTAGCGGCTTCTGGAAACACCATATATTTT
CASSLFKVAASGNTIYF
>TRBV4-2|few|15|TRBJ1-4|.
TGTGCCAGCAGCCCCTCGGGGGACTTTAATGAAAAACTGTTTTTT
CASSPSGDFNEKLFF
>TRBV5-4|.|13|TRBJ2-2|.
TGTGCCAGCAGCTCAGACCCCACCGGGGAGCTGTTTTTT
CASSSDPTGELFF
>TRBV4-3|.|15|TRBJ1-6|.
TGCGCCAGCAGCCAAGATTGGGGTTATAATTCACCCCTCCACTTT
CASSQDWGYNSPLHF
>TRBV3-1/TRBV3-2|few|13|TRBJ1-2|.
TGTGCCAGCAGCCAACCGCAGGACTATGGCTACACCTTC
CASSQPQDYGYTF
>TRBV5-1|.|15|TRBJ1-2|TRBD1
TGCGCCAGCAGCCCGGAACAGGGGTCGCGTGGGGGCTACACCTTC
CASSPEQGSRGGYTF
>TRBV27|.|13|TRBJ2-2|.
TGTGCCAGCAGCCCCCAAACGACCGGGGAGCTGTTTTTT
CASSPQTTGELFF
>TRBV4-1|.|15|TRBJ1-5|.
TGCGCCAGCAGCCAAGAAGGGGCAAGCAATCAGCCCCAGCATTTT
CASSQEGASNQPQHF
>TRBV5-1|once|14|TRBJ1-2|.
TGCGCCAGCAGCTTGGGTCCAGACTCGGGAGGCTACACCTTC
CASSLGPDSGGYTF
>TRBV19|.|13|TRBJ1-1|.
TGTGCCAGTAGTATGACGGCGAACACTGAAGCTTTCTTT
CASSMTANTEAFF
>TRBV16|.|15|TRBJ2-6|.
TGTGCCAGCAGCCAACAGCCCTCTGGGGCCAACGTCCTGACTTTC
CASSQQPSGANVLTF
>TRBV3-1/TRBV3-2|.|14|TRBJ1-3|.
TGTGCCAGCAGCCAAAGGCCCGGGGGAAACACCATATATTTT
CASSQRPGGNTIYF
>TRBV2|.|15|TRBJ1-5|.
TGTGCCAGCAGTGGACAGAGGATGGGCAATCAGCCCCAGCATTTT
CASSGQRMGNQPQHF
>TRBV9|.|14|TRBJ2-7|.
TGTGCCAGCAGCGTAGGTGCAGACTCCTACGAGCAGTACTTC
CASSVGADSYEQYF
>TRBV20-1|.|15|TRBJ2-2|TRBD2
TGCAGTGCTAGTCGGGCGGGAGGGGTCACCGGGGAGCTGTTTTTT
CSASRAGGVTGELFF
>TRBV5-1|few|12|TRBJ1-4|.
TGCGCCAGCCGGGAAGAGGGTGAAAAACTGTTTTTT
CASREEGEKLFF
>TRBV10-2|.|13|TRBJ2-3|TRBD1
TGCGCCGGGGGACAGGGTTGGACAGATACGCAGTATTTT
CAGGQGWTDTQYF
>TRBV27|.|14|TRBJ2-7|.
TGTGCCAGCAGTCCTCTATACAGGGTCTACGAGCAGTACTTC
CASSPLYRVYEQYF
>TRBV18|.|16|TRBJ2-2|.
TGTGCCAGCTCACCGACGGCAGGCCGGAGCACCGGGGAGCTGTTTTTT
CASSPTAGRSTGELFF
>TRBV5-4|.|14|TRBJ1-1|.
TGTGCCAGCAGCCAGGGGCAGGGAAAGACTGAAGCTTTCTTT
CASSQGQGKTEAFF
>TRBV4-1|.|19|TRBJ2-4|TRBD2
TGCGCCAGCAGCCAAGGCCTAGCTAGCGGGAGAGGAGCCAAAAACATTCAGTACTTC
CASSQGLASGRGAKNIQYF
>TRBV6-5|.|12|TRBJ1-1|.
TGTGCCAGCAGTTCAGGGAACACTGAAGCTTTCTTT
CASSSGNTEAFF
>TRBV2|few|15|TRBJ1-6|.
TGTGCCAGCAGTGAATGGGGACACGGAAATTCACCCCTCCACTTT
CASSEWGHGNSPLHF
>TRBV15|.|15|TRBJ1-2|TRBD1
TGTGCCACCAGCGCCGGATGGGACAGGGATAATGGCTACACCTTC
CATSAGWDRDNGYTF
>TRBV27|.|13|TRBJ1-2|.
TGTGCCAGCACCACGGCCTCAAGGGGTAGCTACACCTTC
CASTTASRGSYTF